This T cell receptor beta chain was found in a study of cytomegalovirus exposure and HLA in healthy donors. Study-level points and caveats: Excluded: some indistinguishable V segments such as TRBV6-2 and TRBV6-3. Later genetic work tied a missense DCLRE1C variant to beta-chain V and J trimming. Analyses of presence/absence relied on an assumption of roughly uniform sequencing depth across donors. Most likely, a cluster of highly shared sequence variants arose as a sequencing artifact.

Germline V gene data show CDR1 as MNHEY and CDR2 as SMNVEV (reference sequence). The V and J ends lost 8 bases and 4 bases respectively, with 14 bases between them. CDR3 length: 13 residues. This clone has only a few counts. Its target is unknown. It was with 60 Vbeta and 13 Jbeta primers that the PCR ran. The data were produced by immunoSEQ multiplex PCR, yet TCRdb's version contains in-frame clones alone and is incomplete. In the table there are about 160,000 clones, 80% of which are singletons. Sequencing used PBMCs. The genes are TRBV27 and TRBJ2-5, with D possibly TRBD1 on 5 matching bases. This TCR came from a man aged 30-40 years in good health and CMV-seronegative. CDR3 residues: CASVDRLGETQYF. The CDR3 DNA sequence: TGTGCCAGCGTAGACAGACTGGGAGAGACCCAGTACTTC.